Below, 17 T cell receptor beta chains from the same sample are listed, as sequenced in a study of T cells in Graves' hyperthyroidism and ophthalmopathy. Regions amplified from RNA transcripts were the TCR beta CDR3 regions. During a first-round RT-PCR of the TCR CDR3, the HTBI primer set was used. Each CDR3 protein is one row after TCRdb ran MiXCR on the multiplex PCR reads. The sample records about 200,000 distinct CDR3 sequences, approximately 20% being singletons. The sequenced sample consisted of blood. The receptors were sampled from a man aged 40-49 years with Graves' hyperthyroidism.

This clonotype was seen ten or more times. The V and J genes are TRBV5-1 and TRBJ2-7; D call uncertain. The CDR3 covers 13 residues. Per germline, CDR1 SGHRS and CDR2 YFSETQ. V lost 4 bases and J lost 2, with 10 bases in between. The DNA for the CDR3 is TGCGCCAGCAGCCTGTCGGCCCCCTACGAGCAGTACTTC. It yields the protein CASSLSAPYEQYF.

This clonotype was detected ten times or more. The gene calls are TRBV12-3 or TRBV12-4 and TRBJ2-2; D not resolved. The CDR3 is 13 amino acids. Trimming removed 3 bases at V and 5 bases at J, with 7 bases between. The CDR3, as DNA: TGTGCCAGCAGTTTTGGGGTAACCGGGGAGCTGTTTTTT. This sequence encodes CASSFGVTGELFF.

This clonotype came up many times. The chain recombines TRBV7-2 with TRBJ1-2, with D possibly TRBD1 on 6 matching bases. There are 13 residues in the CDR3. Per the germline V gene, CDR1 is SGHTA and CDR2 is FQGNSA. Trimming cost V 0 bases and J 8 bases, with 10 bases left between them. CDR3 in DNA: TGTGCCAGCAGCTTAGCGCTAAGGGGGGGCTACACCTTC. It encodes CASSLALRGGYTF.

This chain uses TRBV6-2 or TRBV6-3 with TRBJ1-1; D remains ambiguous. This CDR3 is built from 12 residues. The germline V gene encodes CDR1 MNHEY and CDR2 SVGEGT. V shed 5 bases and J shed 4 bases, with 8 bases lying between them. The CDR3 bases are TGTGCCAGCAGTCCCGATTTCACTGAAGCTTTCTTT. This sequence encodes CASSPDFTEAFF.

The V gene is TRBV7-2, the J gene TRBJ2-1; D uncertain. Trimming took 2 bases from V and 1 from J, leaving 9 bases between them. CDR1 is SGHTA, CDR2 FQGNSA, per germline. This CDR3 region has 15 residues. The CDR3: CASSLFRASYNEQFF. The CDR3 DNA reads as TGTGCCAGCAGCTTATTCAGAGCATCCTACAATGAGCAGTTCTTC.

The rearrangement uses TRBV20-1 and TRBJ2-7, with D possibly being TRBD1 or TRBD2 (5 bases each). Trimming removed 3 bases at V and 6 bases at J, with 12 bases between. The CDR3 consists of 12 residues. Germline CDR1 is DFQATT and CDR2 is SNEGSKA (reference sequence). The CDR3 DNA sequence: TGCAGTGCTAGTATCGGGGCAGGCGAGCAGTACTTC. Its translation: CSASIGAGEQYF.

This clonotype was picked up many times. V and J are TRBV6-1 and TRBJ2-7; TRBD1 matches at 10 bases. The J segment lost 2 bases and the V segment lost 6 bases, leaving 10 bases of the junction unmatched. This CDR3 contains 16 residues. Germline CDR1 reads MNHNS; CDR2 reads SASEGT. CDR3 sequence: CASRRATGQGTYEQYF. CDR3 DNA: TGTGCCAGCAGGCGAGCTACGGGACAGGGGACCTACGAGCAGTACTTC.

Here the CDR3 DNA reads TGTGCCAGTGGGACGAGTATCAATCAGCCCCAGCATTTT. Translated, it gives CASGTSINQPQHF. The chain is built from TRBV7-9 and TRBJ1-5, with a tentative D call TRBD1 (5 bases). Germline values: CDR1 SEHNR, CDR2 FQNEAQ (reference sequence). V lost 9 bases, J lost 3 bases, and 12 bases lay in between. The CDR3 is made up of 13 amino acids.

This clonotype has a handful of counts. CDR3 protein: CASTQGSVSGANVLTF. DNA for the CDR3: TGTGCCAGCACCCAAGGGTCGGTCTCTGGGGCCAACGTCCTGACTTTC. The rearrangement joins TRBV28 to TRBJ2-6; D remains unclear. Germline CDR1 is MDHEN and CDR2 is SYDVKM. The CDR3 totals 16 residues. Trimming removed 7 bases from V and 0 bases from J, with 13 bases in between.

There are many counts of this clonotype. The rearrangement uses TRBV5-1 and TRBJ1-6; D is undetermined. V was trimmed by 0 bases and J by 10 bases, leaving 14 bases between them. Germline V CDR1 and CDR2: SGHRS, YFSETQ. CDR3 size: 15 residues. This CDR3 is CASSLDAGMGSPLHF. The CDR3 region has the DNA TGCGCCAGCAGCTTGGATGCGGGGATGGGATCACCCCTCCACTTT.

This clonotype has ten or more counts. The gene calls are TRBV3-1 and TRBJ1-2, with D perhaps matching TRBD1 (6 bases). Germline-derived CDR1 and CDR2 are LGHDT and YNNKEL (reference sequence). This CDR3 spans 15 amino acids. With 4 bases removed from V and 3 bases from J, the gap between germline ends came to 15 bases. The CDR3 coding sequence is TGTGCCAGCAGCCCCACCTTAGGACAGTACTATGGCTACACCTTC. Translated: CASSPTLGQYYGYTF.

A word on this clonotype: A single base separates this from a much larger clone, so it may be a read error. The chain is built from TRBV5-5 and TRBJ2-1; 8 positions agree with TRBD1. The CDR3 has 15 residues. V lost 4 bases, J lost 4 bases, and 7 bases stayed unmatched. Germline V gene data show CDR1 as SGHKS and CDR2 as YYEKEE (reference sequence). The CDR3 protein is CASSPRDRTYNEQFF. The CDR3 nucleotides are TGTGCCAGCAGCCCCCGGGACAGGACTTACAATGAGCAGTTCTTC.

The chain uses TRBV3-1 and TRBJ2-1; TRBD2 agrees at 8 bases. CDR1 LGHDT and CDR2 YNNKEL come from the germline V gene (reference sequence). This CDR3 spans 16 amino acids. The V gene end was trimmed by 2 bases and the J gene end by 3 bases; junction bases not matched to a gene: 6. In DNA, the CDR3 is TGTGCCAGCAGCCAAAGGGGCGGGGGGAGCTACAATGAGCAGTTCTTC. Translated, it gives CASSQRGGGSYNEQFF.

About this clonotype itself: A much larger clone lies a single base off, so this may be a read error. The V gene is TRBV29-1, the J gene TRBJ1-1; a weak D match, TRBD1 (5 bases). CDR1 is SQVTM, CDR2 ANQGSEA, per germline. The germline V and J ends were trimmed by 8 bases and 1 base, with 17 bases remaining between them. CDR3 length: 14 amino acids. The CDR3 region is CSTRGVGENTEAFF. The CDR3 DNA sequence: TGCAGCACCCGGGGGGTGGGGGAGAACACTGAAGCTTTCTTT.

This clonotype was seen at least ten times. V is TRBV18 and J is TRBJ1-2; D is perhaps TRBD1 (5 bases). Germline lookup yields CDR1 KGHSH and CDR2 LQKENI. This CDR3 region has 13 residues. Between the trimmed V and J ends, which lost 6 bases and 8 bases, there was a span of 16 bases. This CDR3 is CASSVDTMSGYTF. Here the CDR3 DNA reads TGTGCCAGCTCCGTGGACACTATGTCAGGCTACACCTTC.

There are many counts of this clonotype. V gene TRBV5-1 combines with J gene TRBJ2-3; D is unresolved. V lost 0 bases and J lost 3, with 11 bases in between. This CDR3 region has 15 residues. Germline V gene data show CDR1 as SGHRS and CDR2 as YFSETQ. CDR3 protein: CASSLESVWTDTQYF. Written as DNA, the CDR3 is TGCGCCAGCAGCTTGGAGTCAGTGTGGACAGATACGCAGTATTTT.

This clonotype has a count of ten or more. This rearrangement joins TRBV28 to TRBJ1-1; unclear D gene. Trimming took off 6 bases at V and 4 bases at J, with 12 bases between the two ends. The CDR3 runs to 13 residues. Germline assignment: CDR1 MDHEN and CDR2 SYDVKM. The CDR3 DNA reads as TGTGCCAGCAGGCCCACAGCGCCCACTGAAGCTTTCTTT. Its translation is CASRPTAPTEAFF.